The clone carrying this TCR beta chain occurred many times. Its cognate antigen is unknown. Preparation of the TCRbeta library involved a method that used unique molecular identifiers. TCRdb re-called the PCR reads through MiXCR, storing one row per CDR3 protein. The data show 150,000 to 200,000 distinct CDR3 sequences, 11% seen once. The data belong to a study of T-cell reconstitution after alpha-beta-depleted transplantation in children. Notes on the study in general: The main origin of T-cell counts and diversity one year after transplant was newly produced T cells. Some patients showed high day-60 TCRbeta diversity, which derived from surviving recipient T cells and thymic progenitors. Reportedly, only several hundred clones from non-depleted graft cells drove alpha-beta T-cell counts at about two months.

This receptor was taken from a boy aged 2 to 10 with acute myeloid leukemia, due to receive a stem cell transplant. The specimen comprised PBMCs, sampled before TCRalphabeta/CD19-depleted stem cell transplant.

The CDR3 protein is CASSLVLRDRGYEQYF. CDR3 sequence (DNA): TGCGCCAGCAGCTTGGTCCTCCGGGACAGGGGGTACGAGCAGTACTTC. J is TRBJ2-7 and V is TRBV5-1; 11 nucleotides align to TRBD1. The ends lost 0 bases at V and 4 bases at J; junction bases unmatched: 6. Germline CDR1 and CDR2: SGHRS and YFSETQ. This CDR3 contains 16 residues.